The 13 T cell receptor beta chains below were found in one sample sequenced in a study of T cell responses to AZD1222 COVID-19 vaccine (dated by TCRdb to about 2021). Library preparation used the immunoSEQ multiplex PCR assay. Not all clones reach the TCRdb copy of this immuneACCESS table, which keeps in-frame sequences only. Checked studies attribute under half of the gap to unresolved V genes and leave the rest unexplained. The sample includes around 180,000 clones, with 80% to 90% observed a single time. The ten largest clones represent 0.49% of the sample. The time point label on this specimen signifies: baseline before first vaccination. The starting material was peripheral blood, obtained on day 0 of AZD1222 vaccination. Receptor source: an adult in good health.

The V call is TRBV7-8, the J call TRBJ2-7; D unresolved. Germline assignment: CDR1 SGHVS and CDR2 FQNEAQ. V lost 5 bases to trimming and J lost 2 bases, with 13 bases between them. This CDR3 contains 14 residues. Here the CDR3 reads CASSADGLTYEQYF. CDR3 sequence (DNA): TGTGCCAGCAGCGCGGACGGGTTAACCTACGAGCAGTACTTC.

The chain joins TRBV6-5 to TRBJ1-6; D gene ambiguous. The ends were cut back, 4 bases at V and 10 bases at J, with 20 bases in the middle. This CDR3 is built from 16 residues. Looked up from germline, CDR1 is MNHEY and CDR2 is SVGAGI. In DNA, the CDR3 is TGTGCCAGCAGTTTCCTTCGCATGGGCCGTCCATCACCCCTCCACTTT. As protein: CASSFLRMGRPSPLHF.

V usage is TRBV7-9 and J usage is TRBJ1-4, with D possibly TRBD1 on 6 matching bases. CDR1 and CDR2 from the germline V gene are SEHNR and FQNEAQ (reference sequence). The CDR3 spans 14 residues. V lost 8 bases to trimming and J lost 7 bases, with 17 bases between them. The CDR3 DNA sequence: TGTGCCAGCTCCAGACAGGATGGTCCTGAAAAACTGTTTTTT. This sequence encodes CASSRQDGPEKLFF. Together with reference TRBV7-9 and TRBJ1-4, the CDR3 gives the full variable domain: DTGVSQNPRHKITKRGQNVTFRCDPISEHNRLYWYRQTLGQGPEFLTYFQNEAQLEKSRLLSDRFSAERPKGSFSTLEIQRTEQGDSAMYLCASSRQDGPEKLFFGSGTQLSVL.

V usage is TRBV7-9 and J usage is TRBJ2-7; no firm D call. CDR1 is SEHNR, CDR2 FQNEAQ, per germline (reference sequence). The CDR3 is made up of 12 amino acids. Trimming took off 5 bases at V and 6 bases at J, with 11 bases between the two ends. CDR3 DNA sequence: TGTGCCAGCAGCCCCTCAGGAGTCGAGCAGTACTTC. Translated: CASSPSGVEQYF.

V gene TRBV9 combines with J gene TRBJ1-2; D unresolved. Between the trimmed V and J ends, which lost 3 bases and 4 bases, there was a span of 10 bases. Looked up from germline, CDR1 is SGDLS and CDR2 is YYNGEE. This CDR3 is built from 13 residues. The CDR3 DNA follows: TGTGCCAGCAGCGCGGGATTGGGCTATGGCTACACCTTC. Amino acid sequence: CASSAGLGYGYTF.

This chain connects TRBV6-5 to TRBJ2-7, with a tentative D call TRBD1 (5 bases). This CDR3 has 14 residues. Deletions cut 7 bases from V and 5 bases from J, with 18 bases between. Germline-derived CDR1 and CDR2 are MNHEY and SVGAGI. The CDR3 spells CASTDKGYPHEQYF. CDR3 coding DNA: TGTGCCAGCACCGACAAGGGGTATCCCCACGAGCAGTACTTC.

The rearrangement uses TRBV9 and TRBJ2-1; TRBD1 might be the D (6 bases). CDR3 size: 14 residues. Trimming removed 6 bases at V and 7 bases at J, with 17 bases between. Germline loops: CDR1 SGDLS, CDR2 YYNGEE. This CDR3 reads CASTTGLTLNEQFF. CDR3 in DNA: TGTGCCAGCACCACAGGGCTAACATTAAATGAGCAGTTCTTC.

V and J are TRBV30 and TRBJ1-5, with TRBD1 matching over 8 bases. This CDR3 is 15 amino acids long. Germline loops: CDR1 GTSNPN, CDR2 SVGIG (reference sequence). V trimming: 0 bases; J trimming: 7 bases; junction bases outside the gene matches: 8. This CDR3 is CAWSVGGTGGQPQHF. In DNA form, the CDR3 reads TGTGCCTGGAGTGTAGGGGGTACAGGGGGACAGCCCCAGCATTTT.

Comment on this clone: A read error may produce the germline difference seen at one junction end. The V and J genes are TRBV7-7 and TRBJ2-7; D is perhaps TRBD1 (6 bases). CDR3 length: 13 residues. From germline, CDR1 is SSHAT and CDR2 FNYEAQ (reference sequence). This chain's CDR3 is CASSPGTYYEQYF. The CDR3, as DNA: TGTGCTAGCAGCCCTGGGACATACTACGAGCAGTACTTC.

This sequence joins TRBV10-1 and TRBJ2-1; 8 positions match TRBD2. The germline gives CDR1 WNHNN, CDR2 SYGVQD (reference sequence). CDR3 length: 17 residues. Trimming took 3 bases from V and 0 from J; bases not matched to a gene: 7. CDR3 sequence reads: CASSELGLVDSYNEQFF. In nucleotides, the CDR3 is TGCGCCAGCAGTGAATTGGGACTAGTGGACTCCTACAATGAGCAGTTCTTC.

V and J are TRBV30 and TRBJ1-2; possible D gene TRBD1, 5 bases. Germline-derived CDR1 and CDR2 are GTSNPN and SVGIG (reference sequence). The CDR3 sequence is 14 residues long. V lost 5 bases, J lost 2 bases, and 15 bases lay in between. CDR3: CAWSGSRENYGYTF. As DNA, the CDR3 is TGTGCCTGGTCAGGGAGCCGCGAAAACTATGGCTACACCTTC.

J is TRBJ2-5 and V is TRBV27; 13 positions agree with TRBD2. The germline gives CDR1 MNHEY, CDR2 SMNVEV (reference sequence). This CDR3 region has 16 residues. The J segment lost 5 bases and the V segment lost 4 bases, leaving 7 bases of the junction unmatched. In DNA, the CDR3 is TGTGCCAGCAGTTCCGGGACTAGCGGGATAGGGGAGACCCAGTACTTC. This translates into CASSSGTSGIGETQYF.

The chain carries TRBV5-1 and TRBJ2-2, with D possibly TRBD1 on 6 matching bases. The CDR3 is made up of 16 amino acids. Germline CDR1 SGHRS, CDR2 YFSETQ. Trimming cost V 4 bases and J 4 bases, with 17 bases left between them. The DNA of the CDR3 is TGCGCCAGCAGCGGACTCAGGGGCTTTGGCACCGGGGAGCTGTTTTTT. As protein: CASSGLRGFGTGELFF.